This passage covers 20 T cell receptor beta chains from one sample sequenced in a study of cytomegalovirus exposure and HLA in healthy donors. The PCR was carried out with 60 Vbeta primers and 13 Jbeta primers. Clones were sequenced by immunoSEQ multiplex PCR, and TCRdb holds only the in-frame ones, with some missing. The sample contains about 93,000 clones, over 55% of which appear only once. What was sequenced was PBMCs. The receptors come from a boy aged 5-17 years in good health and CMV-seropositive.

This chain uses TRBV7-9 with TRBJ2-5; the D is unclear. CDR1 SEHNR and CDR2 FQNEAQ come from the germline V gene (reference sequence). The germline V and J ends were trimmed by 5 bases and 4 bases, with 14 bases remaining between them. The CDR3 has 14 residues. The CDR3 spells CASSAQDVLETQYF. CDR3 bases: TGTGCCAGCAGCGCGCAAGATGTTTTAGAGACCCAGTACTTC.

This clone turned up a few times. V gene TRBV6-5 combines with J gene TRBJ1-6; D gene ambiguous. Germline values: CDR1 MNHEY, CDR2 SVGAGI. CDR3 length: 13 residues. Trimming left V 3 bases short and J 8 bases short, with 8 bases between. The CDR3 protein is CASSYERHSPLHF. The CDR3 nucleotides are TGTGCCAGCAGTTATGAGCGTCATTCACCCCTCCACTTT.

In nucleotides, the CDR3 is TGTGCCAGCCGGGACAGGGGGTTGGCTGAAGCTTTCTTT. This encodes CASRDRGLAEAFF. This chain joins TRBV2 and TRBJ1-1; the match to TRBD1 covers 11 bases. Germline loops: CDR1 SNHLY, CDR2 FYNNEI. This CDR3 is 13 amino acids long. Trimming cost V 8 bases and J 6 bases; bases outside gene matches: 5.

This chain links TRBV30 with TRBJ1-1; no reliable D call. Trimming left V 0 bases short and J 8 bases short, with 10 bases between. In germline, CDR1 is GTSNPN, CDR2 SVGIG (reference sequence). The CDR3 contains 12 residues. CDR3 protein: CAWSVLEGEAFF. CDR3 sequence (DNA): TGTGCCTGGAGTGTACTGGAGGGAGAAGCTTTCTTT. The variable domain in full, completed from reference TRBV30 and TRBJ1-1, reads SQTIHQWPATLVQPVGSPLSLECTVEGTSNPNLYWYRQAAGRGLQLLFYSVGIGQISSEVPQNLSASRPQDRQFILSSKKLLLSDSGFYLCAWSVLEGEAFFGQGTRLTVV.

The chain combines TRBV28 with TRBJ2-7; D call uncertain. The CDR3 length is 13 residues. Germline CDR1 MDHEN, CDR2 SYDVKM. The CDR3 region is CVGVTGRYYEQYF. CDR3 DNA sequence: TGTGTCGGAGTGACTGGTAGGTACTACGAGCAGTACTTC.

The CDR3 sequence: CASSLVPGDTEAFF. DNA for the CDR3: TGTGCCAGCAGCTTGGTCCCAGGGGACACTGAAGCTTTCTTT. The chain joins TRBV11-2 to TRBJ1-1; tentative D call: TRBD1 (6 bases). Germline assignment: CDR1 SGHAT and CDR2 FQNNGV. The CDR3 totals 14 residues. V was pared by 3 bases and J by 3 bases, with 11 bases between.

This chain joins TRBV5-1 and TRBJ1-1, with TRBD1 matching 10 bases. V trimming: 1 base; J trimming: 1 base; junction bases outside the gene matches: 4. Germline-derived CDR1 and CDR2 are SGHRS and YFSETQ. The CDR3 totals 16 residues. CDR3 amino acids: CASSLWTGGGNTEAFF. As DNA, the CDR3 is TGCGCCAGCAGCTTGTGGACAGGGGGGGGGAACACTGAAGCTTTCTTT.

This chain links TRBV27 with TRBJ1-1, with TRBD1 matching over 7 bases. V lost 8 bases to trimming and J lost 7 bases; unmatched junction nucleotides: 13. CDR1 is MNHEY, CDR2 SMNVEV, per germline (reference sequence). The CDR3 loop spans 14 amino acids. CDR3 region: CASLRQGALGEAFF. CDR3 nucleotide sequence: TGTGCCAGCCTCAGACAGGGCGCACTCGGTGAAGCTTTCTTT.

V usage is TRBV2 and J usage is TRBJ1-1; 7 bases are a match to TRBD1. CDR1 is SNHLY and CDR2 is FYNNEI in the germline V gene. This CDR3 is 15 amino acids long. Germline trimming cut 3 bases from V and 2 bases from J; bases unmatched to any gene: 6. This CDR3 reads CASSELGTANTEAFF. The CDR3 coding sequence is TGTGCCAGCAGTGAGTTGGGGACAGCTAACACTGAAGCTTTCTTT.

This chain uses TRBV7-3 with TRBJ1-1; tentative D call: TRBD1 (5 bases). The CDR3 runs to 13 residues. V was clipped by 0 bases and J by 4 bases, with 6 bases between them. The V gene's germline CDR1 is SGHTA and CDR2 FQGTGA. The CDR3 DNA follows: TGTGCCAGCAGCTTAACCAGGGCCACTGAAGCTTTCTTT. It specifies CASSLTRATEAFF.

The rearrangement uses TRBV9 and TRBJ1-1; 8 nucleotides line up with TRBD1. Germline CDR1 is SGDLS and CDR2 is YYNGEE. V shed 4 bases and J 0 bases; nucleotides not matched to a gene: 5. CDR3 length: 15 residues. The CDR3 protein is CASSPTGQVNTEAFF. CDR3 sequence (DNA): TGTGCCAGCAGCCCGACGGGACAGGTGAACACTGAAGCTTTCTTT.

In this sample, this clone turned up once. The gene calls are TRBV11-2 and TRBJ1-1; 9 bases match TRBD1. CDR3 length equals 15 residues. The germline gives CDR1 SGHAT, CDR2 FQNNGV. The V and J ends lost 5 bases and 11 bases, in that order; junction bases with no gene match: 15. The CDR3: CASSHPGQGPGEAFF. CDR3 coding DNA: TGTGCCAGCAGCCACCCGGGACAGGGACCTGGGGAGGCTTTCTTT.

A note on this clone: The junction and the germline gene differ at one end; a read error may be behind it. The chain links TRBV5-6 to TRBJ1-5; a possible D gene is TRBD1 (5 bases). Per germline, CDR1 SGHDT and CDR2 YYEEEE. This CDR3 spans 13 amino acids. The CDR3 DNA is TGTGCCAGCAGCTTAGGGGAGGGGCAGCCCCAGAATTTT. Its protein product is CASSLGEGQPQNF.

The chain recombines TRBV5-1 with TRBJ1-6; 9 bases are a match to TRBD1. With V trimmed by 5 bases and J by 9 bases, 9 bases remained unmatched. This CDR3 has 15 amino acids. Germline-derived CDR1 and CDR2 are SGHRS and YFSETQ. CDR3 coding DNA: TGCGCCAGCAGATCAGAGGGACAGGGCGGTTCACCCCTCCACTTT. This translates into CASRSEGQGGSPLHF. Supplemented by reference TRBV5-1 and TRBJ1-6, the full variable domain reads KAGVTQTPRYLIKTRGQQVTLSCSPISGHRSVSWYQQTPGQGLQFLFEYFSETQRNKGNFPGRFSGRQFSNSRSEMNVSTLELGDSALYLCASRSEGQGGSPLHFGNGTRLTVT.

This clone was seen more than once but under ten times. CDR3 coding DNA: TGTGCCAGCAGTCCGCGCGTTCGGGGTGAGCAGTTCTTC. Amino acids: CASSPRVRGEQFF. The chain joins TRBV2 to TRBJ2-1; the D gene is possibly TRBD2 (5 bases). V gave up 5 bases and J gave up 9 bases, with 14 bases separating them. The germline gives CDR1 SNHLY, CDR2 FYNNEI. The CDR3 runs 13 residues.

The chain recombines TRBV19 with TRBJ2-7; possibly TRBD2 for D (5 bases). The CDR3 sequence is 14 residues long. Deletions cut 1 base from V and 7 bases from J, with 14 bases between. From germline, CDR1 is LNHDA and CDR2 SQIVND (reference sequence). The CDR3 region is CASSIGSLAGEQYF. The CDR3 nucleotides are TGTGCCAGTAGTATAGGGAGCCTAGCTGGGGAGCAGTACTTC.

Only a few counts were recorded for this clone. The chain couples TRBV7-6 to TRBJ1-1; tentatively, D is TRBD1 (6 bases). The CDR3 runs to 13 residues. Germline CDR1 is SGHVS and CDR2 is FNYEAQ. V lost 3 bases and J lost 5, with 10 bases in between. As DNA, the CDR3 is TGTGCCAGCAGCTTTAACACAGGGACTGAAGCTTTCTTT. Translated: CASSFNTGTEAFF.

The V and J genes are TRBV5-1 and TRBJ2-2; 9 bases match TRBD2. CDR3 length equals 16 residues. The J segment lost 4 bases and the V segment lost 0 bases, leaving 4 bases of the junction unmatched. The germline CDR1 and CDR2 sequences are SGHRS and YFSETQ. The CDR3 bases are TGCGCCAGCAGCTTGGTAGCGGGAGTAAGCACCGGGGAGCTGTTTTTT. It codes for CASSLVAGVSTGELFF.

This chain links TRBV27 with TRBJ2-7; 8 positions match TRBD2. The junction had 6 bases not matched to a gene; V was cut back by 2 bases and J by 6 bases. CDR3 length: 14 residues. Per the germline V gene, CDR1 is MNHEY and CDR2 is SMNVEV (reference sequence). DNA of the CDR3: TGTGCCAGCAGTTTAGCGGGAGGTTTTCGCGAGCAGTACTTC. Its protein product is CASSLAGGFREQYF.

The rearrangement links TRBV5-6 to TRBJ2-5; 9 bases line up with TRBD2. The J call is in doubt because the DNA end fits TRBJ2-7 better. The germline gives CDR1 SGHDT, CDR2 YYEEEE. This CDR3 spans 14 amino acids. CDR3 sequence reads: CASSLGLANYEQYF. CDR3 DNA sequence: TGTGCCAGCAGCCTAGGACTAGCGAACTACGAGCAGTACTTC.